This T cell receptor beta chain originates from a study of blood T cells in healthy people across ages. Study-level results: Long-lived donors carried more naive CD4+ cells and greater diversity than aged donors. Age showed a roughly linear inverse relationship with TCR beta diversity per million T cells. Estimated diversity, derived from one million T cells, was regarded as an underestimate.

For this clonotype: Antigen: not known.

PCR was performed a second time for 7 to 11 cycles using a sample-barcoded 5' primer and a J-beta primer mix. Carrying 12 random nucleotides, a template-switch adaptor labeled each individual cDNA molecule. TCRdb reprocessed the 5' RACE reads with MiXCR, giving one entry per CDR3 protein. Found here are 700,000 to 850,000 distinct CDR3 sequences, roughly 35% of them singletons; the top ten hold roughly 13%. The CDR3 is made up of 16 amino acids. The germline V gene has CDR1 DFQATT and CDR2 SNEGSKA (reference sequence). The V end lost 3 bases, the J end lost 5 bases, and 22 bases lay between the germline ends.

The sample was blood. The TCR comes from a man between 18 and 29 years old in good health. The chain links TRBV20-1 to TRBJ1-2; D is undetermined. The CDR3 here is CSASYLKGFGVYGYTF. CDR3 DNA sequence: TGCAGTGCTAGTTATCTAAAGGGTTTCGGGGTGTATGGCTACACCTTC.